Shown below are 20 T cell receptor beta chains from a single sample sequenced in a study of regulatory T cells in long-lasting Graves disease. Time point in this sample: persistent/refractory GD, antithyroid drugs over 5 years with positive TRAb. Preparation of the TCR library used RNA extracted from PBMCs. Library construction for TCR beta used iRepertoire HTBI primers and Arm-PCR of CDR3 regions. TCRdb ran MiXCR on the multiplex PCR reads and lists one entry per CDR3 protein. Of 430,000 or so distinct CDR3 sequences listed, around 20% were seen once; the top ten hold roughly an eighth. Specimen: peripheral blood mononuclear cells (PBMCs), collected when the disease was refractory, from a patient treated with antithyroid drugs. Receptors originate from a female donor with Graves disease.

This clonotype was seen a few times. This sequence joins TRBV20-1 and TRBJ1-6, with D maybe TRBD1 (5 bases). V lost 2 bases and J 10 bases, leaving 9 bases between the germline ends. This CDR3 comprises 12 residues. CDR1 is DFQATT and CDR2 is SNEGSKA in the germline V gene (reference sequence). The CDR3, as DNA: TGCAGTGCTAGAAGTGGGGGATCACCCCTCCACTTT. It codes for CSARSGGSPLHF.

Many counts were recorded for this clonotype. The chain employs TRBV7-8 and TRBJ2-5; D possibly corresponds to TRBD2 (7 bases). The V end was cut by 5 bases, the J end by 3 bases, with 22 bases between. CDR3 length equals 17 residues. The germline V gene has CDR1 SGHVS and CDR2 FQNEAQ. CDR3 sequence (DNA): TGTGCCAGCAGCCCCGGGCATTCGGGGGGCTTAGAAGAGACCCAGTACTTC. It encodes CASSPGHSGGLEETQYF. Filled out from reference TRBV7-8 and TRBJ2-5, the complete variable domain reads GAGVSQSPRYKVAKRGQDVALRCDPISGHVSLFWYQQALGQGPEFLTYFQNEAQLDKSGLPSDRFFAERPEGSVSTLKIQRTQQEDSAVYLCASSPGHSGGLEETQYFGPGTRLLVL.

This clonotype was counted ten times or more. This chain connects TRBV27 to TRBJ2-7; a possible D gene is TRBD2 (6 bases). CDR3 size: 14 residues. From germline, CDR1 is MNHEY and CDR2 SMNVEV (reference sequence). V shed 3 bases and J shed 1 base, with 10 bases lying between them. CDR3 residues: CASSLREGSYEQYF. For the CDR3, the DNA is TGTGCCAGCAGTTTGCGGGAAGGGTCCTACGAGCAGTACTTC.

The J gene is TRBJ2-1, the V gene TRBV7-9; a weak D match, TRBD1 (5 bases). The CDR3 has 13 residues. Trimming took off 6 bases at V and 4 bases at J, with 10 bases between the two ends. Germline V CDR1 and CDR2: SEHNR, FQNEAQ (reference sequence). The CDR3 loop is CASSLGRYNEQFF. In DNA form, the CDR3 reads TGTGCCAGCAGTCTGGGGCGATACAATGAGCAGTTCTTC.

This clonotype turned up a few times. The gene calls are TRBV3-1 and TRBJ2-3, with 7 bases aligning to TRBD2. The CDR3 is 15 amino acids. With V trimmed by 1 base and J by 14 bases, 15 bases remained unmatched. Germline V gene data show CDR1 as LGHDT and CDR2 as YNNKEL (reference sequence). The CDR3 protein is CASSQGWREQDARYF. DNA for the CDR3: TGTGCCAGCAGCCAAGGATGGCGGGAGCAAGATGCGCGGTATTTT.

In its sample, this clonotype was seen many times. The chain recombines TRBV6-1 with TRBJ1-1; D is unclear. This CDR3 comprises 11 residues. In germline, CDR1 is MNHNS, CDR2 SASEGT. Trimming cost V 5 bases and J 6 bases, with 7 bases left between them. The CDR3: CASSKDSEAFF. CDR3 sequence (DNA): TGTGCCAGCAGTAAAGATTCTGAAGCTTTCTTT.

This clonotype was seen ten or more times. The rearrangement links TRBV6-1 to TRBJ2-7; TRBD1 matches 12 bases. Germline CDR1 and CDR2: MNHNS and SASEGT. The CDR3 runs 14 residues. V shed 5 bases and J 5 bases; nucleotides not matched to a gene: 4. The chain's CDR3 is CASSRDRGRDEQYF. The CDR3 nucleotides are TGTGCCAGCAGTCGGGACAGGGGGCGCGACGAGCAGTACTTC.

This clonotype was picked up a small number of times. An end of the junction does not agree with germline; a read error may underlie this. The chain recombines TRBV11-2 with TRBJ2-6; D may be TRBD2 (6 bases). This CDR3 has 16 amino acids. CDR1 is SGHAT, CDR2 FQNNGV, per germline. CDR3 residues: CASSLAGGGGANVPTF. The CDR3 nucleotides are TGTGCCAGCAGCTTAGCTGGGGGTGGAGGGGCCAACGTCCCGACTTTC.

This clonotype has at least ten counts. The chain uses TRBV6-1 and TRBJ2-7; a possible D gene is TRBD1 (5 bases). The CDR3 totals 15 residues. The ends were cut back, 5 bases at V and 0 bases at J, with 14 bases in the middle. Germline lookup yields CDR1 MNHNS and CDR2 SASEGT. CDR3 nucleotide sequence: TGTGCCAGCAGTAAACTCGGACAAAACTCCTACGAGCAGTACTTC. As protein: CASSKLGQNSYEQYF.

Notes on this clonotype: One junction end disagrees with the germline gene, perhaps due to a read error. The chain is built from TRBV2 and TRBJ1-1; D not certain. The CDR3 runs 16 residues. CDR1 is SNHLY and CDR2 is FYNNEI in the germline V gene. For the CDR3, the DNA is TGTACCAGCAGTGAAGCTCCGTCCGTCACGAACACCGAAGCTTTCTTT. Translation gives CTSSEAPSVTNTEAFF.

This clonotype was recorded a few times. The chain carries TRBV7-9 and TRBJ2-5; D unclear. Germline CDR1 is SEHNR and CDR2 is FQNEAQ (reference sequence). V was cut by 7 bases and J by 1 base, with 10 bases left in between. CDR3 length: 13 residues. This CDR3 reads CASKKESQETQYF. CDR3 coding DNA: TGTGCCAGCAAGAAGGAGAGCCAAGAGACCCAGTACTTC.

The chain is built from TRBV28 and TRBJ2-3; no definite D call. Deletions cut 5 bases from V and 2 bases from J, with 8 bases between. Germline-derived CDR1 and CDR2 are MDHEN and SYDVKM. This CDR3 comprises 13 residues. CDR3: CASSLRTTDTQYF. In DNA form, the CDR3 reads TGTGCCAGCAGTCTTCGAACCACAGATACGCAGTATTTT.

With regard to this clonotype: The germline gene is not matched at one end of the junction; a read error may be the cause. The J gene is TRBJ2-3, the V gene TRBV29-1; 9 bases agree with TRBD2. Germline CDR1 reads SQVTM; CDR2 reads ANQGSEA. The CDR3 contains 12 residues. CDR3 residues: CSVGTSTDTQYF. CDR3 coding DNA: TGCAGCGTCGGGACTAGCACAGATACGCAGTATTTC.

This clonotype was seen a handful of times. V gene TRBV20-1 combines with J gene TRBJ2-1; 13 nucleotides line up with TRBD2. In germline, CDR1 is DFQATT, CDR2 SNEGSKA (reference sequence). CDR3 size: 17 residues. Unmatched junction bases numbered 8, after V lost 2 bases and J lost 4 bases. CDR3 region: CSARSRTSGRRYNEQFF. In DNA form, the CDR3 reads TGCAGTGCTAGATCGCGGACTAGCGGGAGAAGGTACAATGAGCAGTTCTTC.

This clonotype was picked up a small number of times. This chain joins TRBV12-3 or TRBV12-4 and TRBJ2-1; D may be TRBD1 (5 bases). This CDR3 contains 13 residues. Trimming removed 9 bases at V and 7 bases at J, with 16 bases between. The CDR3, as DNA: TGTGCCAGTCAAATTTCTGGGGCTAATGAGCAGTTCTTC. This codes for CASQISGANEQFF.

The V gene is TRBV25-1, the J gene TRBJ1-2; D remains ambiguous. This CDR3 has 13 amino acids. V was cut by 2 bases and J by 5 bases, with 9 bases left in between. CDR1 MGHDK and CDR2 SYGVNS come from the germline V gene. This chain's CDR3 is CASSEPGQYGYTF. The CDR3 DNA follows: TGTGCCAGCAGTGAACCGGGTCAGTATGGCTACACCTTC.

This clonotype was detected only a few times. The chain joins TRBV13 to TRBJ2-6; D is possibly TRBD1 or TRBD2 (6 bases each). V lost 6 bases and J lost 3, with 12 bases in between. The CDR3 runs 15 residues. Germline V gene lookup returns CDR1 PRHDT and CDR2 FYEKMQ (reference sequence). The CDR3 coding sequence is TGTGCCAGCAGTCCAGGGGAGGATGGGGCCAACGTCCTGACTTTC. Protein: CASSPGEDGANVLTF. Combining the CDR3 with reference TRBV13 and TRBJ2-6 gives the whole variable domain AAGVIQSPRHLIKEKRETATLKCYPIPRHDTVYWYQQGPGQDPQFLISFYEKMQSDKGSIPDRFSAQQFSDYHSELNMSSLELGDSALYFCASSPGEDGANVLTFGAGSRLTVL.

This clonotype was counted a few times. This sequence joins TRBV6-5 and TRBJ2-5, with D uncertain. V dropped 2 bases and J dropped 1 base, with 5 bases sitting between them. This CDR3 has 13 residues. Germline CDR1 and CDR2: MNHEY and SVGAGI. The DNA of the CDR3 is TGTGCCAGCAGTTACGAGGCCCAAGAGACCCAGTACTTC. This translates into CASSYEAQETQYF.

This clonotype was seen a few times. The chain joins TRBV11-2 to TRBJ2-1, with 8 bases lining up with TRBD2. The CDR3 is made up of 15 amino acids. From germline, CDR1 is SGHAT and CDR2 FQNNGV. Germline trimming cut 5 bases from V and 7 bases from J; bases unmatched to any gene: 10. The DNA of the CDR3 is TGTGCCAGCAGCGTCCTTAGCGGGATTGGAAATGAGCAGTTCTTC. It yields the protein CASSVLSGIGNEQFF.

This clonotype was counted ten times or more. This chain connects TRBV20-1 to TRBJ2-2; D assignment may be TRBD1 or TRBD2 (6 bases each). The ends were cut back, 6 bases at V and 2 bases at J, with 13 bases in the middle. The CDR3 extends over 14 amino acids. From germline, CDR1 is DFQATT and CDR2 SNEGSKA (reference sequence). The CDR3 bases are TGCAGTGCAGGGGGGCAGGGCAACACCGGGGAGCTGTTTTTT. It translates to CSAGGQGNTGELFF.